This T cell receptor (beta chain) was identified during a study of T-cell reconstitution after alpha-beta-depleted transplantation in children. This clonotype was seen more than once but under ten times. The TCRbeta library incorporated unique molecular identifiers. TCRdb recomputed calls from the PCR reads with MiXCR, one row per CDR3 protein. This sample has about 230,000 distinct CDR3 sequences, with approximately 9% found just once. V was cut by 6 bases and J by 7 bases, with 12 bases left in between. The CDR3 length is 12 residues. The V call is TRBV12-3 or TRBV12-4, the J call TRBJ1-2; tentative D call: TRBD1 (5 bases). The TCR originated in a human donor who donated a stem cell graft to a child with acute lymphoblastic leukemia. Sample: PBMCs from the stem cell graft donor, taken from the stem cell graft. The chain's CDR3 is CASSQGGGGYTF. In nucleotides, the CDR3 is TGTGCCAGCAGCCAGGGAGGAGGTGGCTACACCTTC.